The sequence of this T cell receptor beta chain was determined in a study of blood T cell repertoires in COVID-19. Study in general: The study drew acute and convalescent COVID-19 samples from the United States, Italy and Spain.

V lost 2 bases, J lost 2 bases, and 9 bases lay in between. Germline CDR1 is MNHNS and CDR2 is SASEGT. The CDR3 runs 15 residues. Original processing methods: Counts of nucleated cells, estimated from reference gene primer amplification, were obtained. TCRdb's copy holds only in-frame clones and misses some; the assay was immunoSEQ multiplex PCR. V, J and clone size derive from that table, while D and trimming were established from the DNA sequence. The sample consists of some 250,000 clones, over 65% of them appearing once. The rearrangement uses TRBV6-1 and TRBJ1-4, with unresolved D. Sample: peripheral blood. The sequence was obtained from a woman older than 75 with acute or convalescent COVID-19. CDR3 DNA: TGTGCCAGCAGTGAACGATCGGGTACTAATGAAAAACTGTTTTTT. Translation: CASSERSGTNEKLFF.